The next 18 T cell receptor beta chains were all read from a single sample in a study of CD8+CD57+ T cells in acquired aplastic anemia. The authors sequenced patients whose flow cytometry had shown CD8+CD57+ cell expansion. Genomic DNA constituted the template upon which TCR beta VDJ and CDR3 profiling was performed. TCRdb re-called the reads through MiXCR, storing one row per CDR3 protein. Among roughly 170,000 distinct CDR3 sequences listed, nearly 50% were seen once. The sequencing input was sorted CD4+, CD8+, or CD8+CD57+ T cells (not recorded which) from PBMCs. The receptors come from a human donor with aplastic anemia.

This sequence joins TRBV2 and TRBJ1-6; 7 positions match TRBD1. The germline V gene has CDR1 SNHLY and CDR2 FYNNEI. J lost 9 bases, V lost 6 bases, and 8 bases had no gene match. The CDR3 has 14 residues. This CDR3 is CASSPDRHGSPLHF. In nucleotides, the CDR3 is TGTGCCAGCAGCCCGGACAGGCATGGTTCACCCCTCCACTTT.

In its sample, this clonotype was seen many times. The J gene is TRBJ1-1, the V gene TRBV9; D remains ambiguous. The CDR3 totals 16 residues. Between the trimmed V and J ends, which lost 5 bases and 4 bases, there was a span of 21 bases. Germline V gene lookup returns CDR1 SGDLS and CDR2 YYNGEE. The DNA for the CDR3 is TGTGCCAGCAGTTTCCAAGGGTCGAGGGTCCCCACTGAAGCTTTCTTT. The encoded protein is CASSFQGSRVPTEAFF.

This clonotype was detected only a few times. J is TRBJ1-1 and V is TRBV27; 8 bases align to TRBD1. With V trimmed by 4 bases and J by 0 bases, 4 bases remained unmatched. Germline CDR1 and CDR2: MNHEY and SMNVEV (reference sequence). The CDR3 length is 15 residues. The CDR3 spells CASSYLDRVNTEAFF. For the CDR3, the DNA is TGTGCCAGCAGTTACTTGGACAGGGTGAACACTGAAGCTTTCTTT.

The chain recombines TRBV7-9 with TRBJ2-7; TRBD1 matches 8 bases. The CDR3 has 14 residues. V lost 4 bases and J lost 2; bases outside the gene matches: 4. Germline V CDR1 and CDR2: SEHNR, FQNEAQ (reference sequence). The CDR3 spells CASSWTGTPYEQYF. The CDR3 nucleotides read TGTGCCAGCAGCTGGACAGGGACTCCCTACGAGCAGTACTTC.

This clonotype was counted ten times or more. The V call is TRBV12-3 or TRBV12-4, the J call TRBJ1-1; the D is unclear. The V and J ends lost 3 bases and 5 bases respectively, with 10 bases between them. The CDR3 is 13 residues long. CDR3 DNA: TGTGCCAGCAGTTTTAATGGTCAAACTGAAGCTTTCTTT. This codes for CASSFNGQTEAFF.

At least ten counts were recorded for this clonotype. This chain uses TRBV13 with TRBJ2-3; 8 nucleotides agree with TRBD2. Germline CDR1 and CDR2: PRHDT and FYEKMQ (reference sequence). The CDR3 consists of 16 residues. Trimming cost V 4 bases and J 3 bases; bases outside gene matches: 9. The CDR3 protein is CASSSLTGGLTDTQYF. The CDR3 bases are TGTGCCAGCAGCTCCCTTACGGGGGGGCTAACAGATACGCAGTATTTT.

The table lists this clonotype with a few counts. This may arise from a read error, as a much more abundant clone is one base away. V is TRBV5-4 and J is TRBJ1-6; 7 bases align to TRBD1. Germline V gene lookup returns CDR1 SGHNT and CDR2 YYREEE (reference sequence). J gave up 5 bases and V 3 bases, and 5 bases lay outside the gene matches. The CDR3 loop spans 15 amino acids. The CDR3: CASSSRTGDNSPLHF. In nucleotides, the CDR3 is TGTGCCAGCAGCTCGCGGACAGGCGATAATTCACCCCTCCACTTT.

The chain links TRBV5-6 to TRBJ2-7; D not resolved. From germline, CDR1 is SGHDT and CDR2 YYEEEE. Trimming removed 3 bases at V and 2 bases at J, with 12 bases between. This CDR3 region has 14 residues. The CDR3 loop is CASSSAGTTYEQYF. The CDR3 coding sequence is TGTGCCAGCAGCTCTGCAGGTACTACCTACGAGCAGTACTTC.

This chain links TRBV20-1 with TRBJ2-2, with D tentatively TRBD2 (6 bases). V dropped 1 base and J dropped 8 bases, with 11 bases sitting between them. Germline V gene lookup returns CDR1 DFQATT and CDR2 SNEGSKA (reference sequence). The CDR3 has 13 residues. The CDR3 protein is CSARGGGFGELFF. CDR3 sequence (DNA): TGCAGTGCTAGAGGTGGAGGGTTTGGGGAGCTGTTTTTT.

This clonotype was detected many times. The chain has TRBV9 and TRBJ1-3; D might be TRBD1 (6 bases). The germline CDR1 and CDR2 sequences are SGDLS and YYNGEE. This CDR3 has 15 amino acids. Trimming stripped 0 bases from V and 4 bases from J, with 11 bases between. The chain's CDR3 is CASSVGGALGNTIYF. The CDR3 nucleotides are TGTGCCAGCAGCGTAGGGGGGGCTCTCGGAAACACCATATATTTT.

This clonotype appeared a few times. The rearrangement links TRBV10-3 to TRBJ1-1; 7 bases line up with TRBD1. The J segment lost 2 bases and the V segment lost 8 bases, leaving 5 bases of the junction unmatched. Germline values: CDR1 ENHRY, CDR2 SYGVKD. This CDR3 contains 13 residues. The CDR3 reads CAILRQGNTEAFF. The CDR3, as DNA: TGTGCCATCCTTCGACAGGGCAACACTGAAGCTTTCTTT.

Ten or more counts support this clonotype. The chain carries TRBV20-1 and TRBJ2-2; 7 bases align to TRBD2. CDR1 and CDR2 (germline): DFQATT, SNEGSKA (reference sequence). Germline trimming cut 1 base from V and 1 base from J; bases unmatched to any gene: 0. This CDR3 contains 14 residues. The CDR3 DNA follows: TGCAGTGCTAGAGCGGGGGGGAACACCGGGGAGCTGTTTTTT. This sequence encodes CSARAGGNTGELFF.

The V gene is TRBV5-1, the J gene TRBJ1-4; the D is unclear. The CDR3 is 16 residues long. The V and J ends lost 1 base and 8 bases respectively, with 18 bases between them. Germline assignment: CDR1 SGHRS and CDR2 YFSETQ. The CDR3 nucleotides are TGCGCCAGCAGCTTGAATCACGGACCCCCCTCGGAAAAACTGTTTTTT. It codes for CASSLNHGPPSEKLFF. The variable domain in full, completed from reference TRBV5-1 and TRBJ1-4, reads KAGVTQTPRYLIKTRGQQVTLSCSPISGHRSVSWYQQTPGQGLQFLFEYFSETQRNKGNFPGRFSGRQFSNSRSEMNVSTLELGDSALYLCASSLNHGPPSEKLFFGSGTQLSVL.

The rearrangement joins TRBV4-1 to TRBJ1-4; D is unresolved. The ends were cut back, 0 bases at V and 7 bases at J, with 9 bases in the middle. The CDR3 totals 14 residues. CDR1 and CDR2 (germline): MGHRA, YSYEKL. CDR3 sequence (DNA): TGCGCCAGCAGCCAAGATTACGGCCCTGAAAAACTGTTTTTT. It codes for CASSQDYGPEKLFF.

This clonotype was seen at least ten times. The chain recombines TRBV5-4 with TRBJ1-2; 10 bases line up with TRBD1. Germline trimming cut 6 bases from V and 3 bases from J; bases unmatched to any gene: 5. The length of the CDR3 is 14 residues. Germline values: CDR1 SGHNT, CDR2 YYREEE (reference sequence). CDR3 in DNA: TGTGCCAGCAACAGACAGGGGGCTGACTATGGCTACACCTTC. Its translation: CASNRQGADYGYTF. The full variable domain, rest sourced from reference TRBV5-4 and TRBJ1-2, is ETGVTQSPTHLIKTRGQQVTLRCSSQSGHNTVSWYQQALGQGPQFIFQYYREEENGRGNFPPRFSGLQFPNYSSELNVNALELDDSALYLCASNRQGADYGYTFGSGTRLTVV.

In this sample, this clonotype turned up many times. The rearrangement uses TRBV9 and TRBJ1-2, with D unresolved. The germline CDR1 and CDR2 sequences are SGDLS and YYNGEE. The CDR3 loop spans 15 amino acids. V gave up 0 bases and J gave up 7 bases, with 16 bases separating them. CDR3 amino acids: CASSVGSPHLGGYTF. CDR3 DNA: TGTGCCAGCAGCGTAGGGAGCCCCCACCTGGGTGGCTACACCTTC.

CDR3 DNA sequence: TGTGCCACCAGTGATGGGACAGGGGGCAGCTACGAGCAGTACTTC. Encoded protein: CATSDGTGGSYEQYF. The chain employs TRBV24-1 and TRBJ2-7, with 12 bases matching TRBD1. The germline CDR1 and CDR2 sequences are KGHDR and SFDVKD. This CDR3 region has 15 residues. V was clipped by 3 bases and J by 3 bases; unmatched bases: 2.

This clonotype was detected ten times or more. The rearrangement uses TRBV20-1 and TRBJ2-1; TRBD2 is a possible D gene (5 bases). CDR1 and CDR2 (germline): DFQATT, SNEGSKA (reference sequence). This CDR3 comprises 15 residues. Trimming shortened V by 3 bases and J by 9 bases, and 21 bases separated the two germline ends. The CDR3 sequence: CSASRQPTSQVEQFF. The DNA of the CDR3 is TGCAGTGCTAGCCGCCAGCCCACTAGTCAGGTTGAGCAGTTCTTC.